Below, 24 T cell receptor beta chains from the same sample are listed, as sequenced in a study of regulatory T cells in long-lasting Graves disease. Arm-PCR of CDR3 regions and iRepertoire HTBI primers were the basis on which TCR beta libraries were built. TCRdb analysed the multiplex PCR reads with MiXCR anew, one entry per CDR3 protein. The sample shows around 450,000 distinct CDR3 sequences, 15% to 20% of them seen only once. The time point denotes: newly diagnosed GD, antithyroid drugs for less than 3 months. PBMCs provided the RNA from which the TCR library was made. These same records also appear under a second study, on T cells in Graves' hyperthyroidism and ophthalmopathy.

Here the sequenced sample was peripheral blood mononuclear cells (PBMCs), taken at new diagnosis, from a patient treated with antithyroid drugs. The source is a man in his forties with Graves disease.

This clonotype showed up many times. The chain uses TRBV20-1 and TRBJ2-7; the match to TRBD2 covers 9 bases. J gave up 2 bases and V 0 bases, and 2 bases lay outside the gene matches. This CDR3 region has 14 residues. Germline V gives CDR1 DFQATT, CDR2 SNEGSKA (reference sequence). The CDR3 protein is CSARDSGRPYEQYF. For the CDR3, the DNA is TGCAGTGCTAGAGATAGCGGGAGACCCTACGAGCAGTACTTC.

V and J are TRBV15 and TRBJ1-5; 8 bases line up with TRBD1. The CDR3 has 14 amino acids. Germline V gives CDR1 LNHNV, CDR2 YYDKDF (reference sequence). The J segment lost 8 bases and the V segment lost 4 bases, leaving 7 bases of the junction unmatched. DNA for the CDR3: TGTGCCACCAGCACTAACAGGGGGATTAAGCCCCAGCATTTT. It is translated as CATSTNRGIKPQHF. The variable domain in full, with the rest retrieved from reference TRBV15 and TRBJ1-5, is DAMVIQNPRYQVTQFGKPVTLSCSQTLNHNVMYWYQQKSSQAPKLLFHYYDKDFNNEADTPDNFQSRRPNTSFCFLDIRSPGLGDTAMYLCATSTNRGIKPQHFGDGTRLSIL.

This clonotype was found a few times. The chain has TRBV3-1 and TRBJ1-1; tentatively, D is TRBD1 (6 bases). Germline CDR1 LGHDT, CDR2 YNNKEL (reference sequence). The CDR3 sequence is 14 residues long. V lost 8 bases and J 3 bases, leaving 16 bases between the germline ends. CDR3 DNA: TGTGCCAGCCGACCTCAGGGGTATGACACTGAAGCTTTCTTT. It yields the protein CASRPQGYDTEAFF.

This clonotype was recorded many times. This sequence joins TRBV2 and TRBJ1-2, with 9 bases identical to TRBD1. Germline trimming cut 4 bases from V and 4 bases from J; bases unmatched to any gene: 10. CDR3 size: 16 residues. Germline assignment: CDR1 SNHLY and CDR2 FYNNEI. The CDR3, as DNA: TGTGCCAGCAGTGGTCCCGGGACAGGGACTTTCTATGGCTACACCTTC. It codes for CASSGPGTGTFYGYTF.

This clonotype appeared a few times. CDR3 in amino acids: CASSYSWTSGHGELFF. The CDR3 DNA sequence: TGTGCCAGCAGTTACTCGTGGACTAGCGGTCACGGGGAGCTGTTTTTT. The rearrangement links TRBV6-5 to TRBJ2-2, with 10 bases lining up with TRBD2. V gave up 0 bases and J gave up 7 bases; unmatched junction bases: 5. In germline, CDR1 is MNHEY, CDR2 SVGAGI. The CDR3 has 16 amino acids.

This clonotype was counted many times. The chain links TRBV12-5 to TRBJ1-1, with no clear D. V was pared by 6 bases and J by 8 bases, with 10 bases between. This CDR3 is built from 11 residues. The germline V gene has CDR1 LGHNT and CDR2 FRNRAP. CDR3 DNA: TGTGCTAGTGGCCCACGGGAGGAAGCTTTCTTT. Its translation is CASGPREEAFF.

This clonotype turned up a few times. The chain links TRBV25-1 to TRBJ2-2; 13 bases agree with TRBD2. The CDR3 covers 15 residues. CDR1 is MGHDK and CDR2 is SYGVNS in the germline V gene. V was clipped by 8 bases and J by 4 bases; unmatched bases: 4. CDR3 region: CASEGLAGFTGELFF. The CDR3 DNA follows: TGTGCCAGCGAGGGACTAGCGGGATTCACCGGGGAGCTGTTTTTT. Variable domain in full (rest from reference TRBV25-1 and TRBJ2-2): EADIYQTPRYLVIGTGKKITLECSQTMGHDKMYWYQQDPGMELHLIHYSYGVNSTEKGDLSSESTVSRIRTEHFPLTLESARPSHTSQYLCASEGLAGFTGELFFGEGSRLTVL.

The sample holds a few counts of this clonotype. The V and J genes are TRBV5-5 and TRBJ2-7, with D perhaps TRBD1 (6 bases). The ends were cut back, 4 bases at V and 2 bases at J, with 16 bases in the middle. The germline V gene encodes CDR1 SGHKS and CDR2 YYEKEE (reference sequence). The CDR3 runs to 15 residues. The CDR3 loop reads CASSIDRKATYEQYF. The CDR3 DNA reads TGTGCCAGCAGCATTGACAGGAAAGCGACCTACGAGCAGTACTTC.

This clonotype has at least ten counts. V is TRBV24-1 and J is TRBJ1-1, with D uncertain. This CDR3 region has 17 residues. Germline V gene lookup returns CDR1 KGHDR and CDR2 SFDVKD. V lost 3 bases and J lost 0, with 16 bases in between. CDR3 residues: CATSDGRTGHMNTEAFF. The CDR3 coding sequence is TGTGCCACCAGTGATGGTCGGACGGGCCACATGAACACTGAAGCTTTCTTT.

This chain's CDR3 is CASTDRTGELFF. The CDR3 region has the DNA TGTGCCAGCACTGACCGAACCGGGGAGCTGTTTTTT. The gene calls are TRBV19 and TRBJ2-2; D ambiguous. CDR1 LNHDA and CDR2 SQIVND come from the germline V gene (reference sequence). The CDR3 loop spans 12 amino acids. V lost 9 bases and J 5 bases, leaving 10 bases between the germline ends.

This clonotype was detected ten times or more. The J gene is TRBJ2-2, the V gene TRBV2; 7 bases are a match to TRBD1. The CDR3 runs to 14 residues. CDR1 and CDR2 from the germline V gene are SNHLY and FYNNEI. J was trimmed by 1 base and V by 11 bases; bases with no gene match: 7. The CDR3 here is CAVQGILNTGELFF. CDR3 DNA: TGTGCCGTACAGGGGATCTTGAACACCGGGGAGCTGTTTTTT.

The rearrangement joins TRBV4-2 to TRBJ1-5, with a weak D call TRBD1 (6 bases). This CDR3 has 13 residues. Trimming stripped 4 bases from V and 8 bases from J, with 12 bases between. CDR1 LGHNA and CDR2 YNFKEQ come from the germline V gene. CDR3 nucleotide sequence: TGTGCCAGCAGCCCAACAGGGTCGGAGCCCCAGCATTTT. This encodes CASSPTGSEPQHF.

This clonotype came up many times. The genes are TRBV27 and TRBJ2-7; no clear D gene. V lost 4 bases and J 3 bases, leaving 16 bases between the germline ends. The V gene's germline CDR1 is MNHEY and CDR2 SMNVEV (reference sequence). This CDR3 region has 15 residues. This chain's CDR3 is CASSSDPTGIYEQYF. The CDR3 coding sequence is TGTGCCAGCAGTTCAGACCCCACCGGCATCTACGAGCAGTACTTC.

This clonotype came up many times. The chain carries TRBV12-3 or TRBV12-4 and TRBJ2-1; 15 nucleotides align to TRBD2. V lost 5 bases to trimming and J lost 0 bases; unmatched junction nucleotides: 8. This CDR3 is built from 19 residues. In nucleotides, the CDR3 is TGTGCCAGCAGTACTCGGACTAGCGGGAGGGCCCTCTCCTACAATGAGCAGTTCTTC. Its translation: CASSTRTSGRALSYNEQFF.

Ten or more counts support this clonotype. The chain links TRBV6-2 or TRBV6-3 to TRBJ2-7; no firm D call. The CDR3 covers 15 residues. V was cut by 4 bases and J by 7 bases, with 20 bases left in between. Germline V gene lookup returns CDR1 MNHEY and CDR2 SVGEGT. In nucleotides, the CDR3 is TGTGCCAGCAGTTCCCGAGCCAGGCGACCTTTGGAGCAGTACTTC. It yields the protein CASSSRARRPLEQYF.

This chain links TRBV6-1 with TRBJ2-5; no reliable D call. CDR3 size: 13 residues. The V end lost 7 bases, the J end lost 5 bases, and 14 bases lay between the germline ends. CDR1 MNHNS and CDR2 SASEGT come from the germline V gene. The CDR3 DNA is TGTGCCAGCATCCATCGGCCTCCGGAGACCCAGTACTTC. Amino acids: CASIHRPPETQYF.

This clonotype was seen many times. The chain has TRBV9 and TRBJ2-1; D gene ambiguous. Trimming shortened V by 2 bases and J by 2 bases, and 17 bases separated the two germline ends. This CDR3 region has 17 residues. Germline assignment: CDR1 SGDLS and CDR2 YYNGEE. CDR3 amino acids: CASSVTPGPITYNEQFF. CDR3 coding DNA: TGTGCCAGCAGCGTGACTCCCGGGCCAATCACCTACAATGAGCAGTTCTTC.

This sequence joins TRBV20-1 and TRBJ2-1; 12 nucleotides agree with TRBD2. The J call may be incorrect, as the DNA end agrees better with TRBJ2-7. This CDR3 has 15 residues. Germline CDR1 is DFQATT and CDR2 is SNEGSKA (reference sequence). CDR3 in amino acids: CSAARLAGANYEQYF. The DNA of the CDR3 is TGCAGTGCTGCCCGACTAGCGGGAGCGAACTACGAGCAGTACTTC.

This clonotype has a count of ten or more. This chain connects TRBV2 to TRBJ2-5; possibly TRBD1 for D (6 bases). The CDR3 is 14 residues long. V lost 4 bases and J 5 bases, leaving 14 bases between the germline ends. Germline CDR1 reads SNHLY; CDR2 reads FYNNEI. The CDR3 coding sequence is TGTGCCAGCAGTGCCGGGACACCGCGGGAGACCCAGTACTTC. This translates into CASSAGTPRETQYF.

The chain joins TRBV4-1 to TRBJ2-4; D is possibly TRBD1 or TRBD2 (5 bases each). This CDR3 is built from 16 residues. Germline CDR1 and CDR2: MGHRA and YSYEKL. Trimming took 4 bases from V and 4 from J, leaving 17 bases between them. In nucleotides, the CDR3 is TGCGCCAGCAGCCGAGAAGTCACAGGAGGAAAAAACATTCAGTACTTC. Translating gives CASSREVTGGKNIQYF.

This clonotype was found many times. V usage is TRBV6-2 or TRBV6-3 and J usage is TRBJ2-2; TRBD1 might be the D (6 bases). CDR1 MNHEY and CDR2 SVGEGT come from the germline V gene. V was pared by 7 bases and J by 7 bases, with 19 bases between. This CDR3 comprises 15 residues. The CDR3, as DNA: TGTGCCAGCACCGACGGATCAACAGGGATCGGGGAGCTGTTTTTT. Encoded protein: CASTDGSTGIGELFF.

This clonotype was seen only a few times. The J gene is TRBJ2-5, the V gene TRBV19; D gene ambiguous. Germline loops: CDR1 LNHDA, CDR2 SQIVND (reference sequence). The CDR3 is 13 residues long. V lost 3 bases to trimming and J lost 5 bases, with 10 bases between them. The CDR3 sequence: CASSIGWGETQYF. DNA for the CDR3: TGTGCCAGTAGTATTGGTTGGGGTGAGACCCAGTACTTC.

The rearrangement joins TRBV12-3 or TRBV12-4 to TRBJ1-1; 7 nucleotides align to TRBD1. CDR3 length: 12 residues. Trimming removed 2 bases from V and 6 bases from J; junction bases left unmatched: 0. The CDR3 is CASSLQGAEAFF. The DNA for the CDR3 is TGTGCCAGCAGTTTACAGGGGGCTGAAGCTTTCTTT.

This clonotype was seen repeatedly, ten times or more. CDR3 in amino acids: CSSLAGTGVTEAFF. CDR3 in DNA: TGCAGTTCGCTCGCCGGGACAGGGGTGACTGAAGCTTTCTTT. V is TRBV20-1 and J is TRBJ1-1; 10 bases map to TRBD1. The germline CDR1 and CDR2 sequences are DFQATT and SNEGSKA (reference sequence). The CDR3 has 14 residues. After removal of 8 bases from V and 5 bases from J, the junction contained 11 bases not matched to a gene.